What follows is one TCR beta chain and its context. It has no known antigen specificity. The input lacks base qualities; no much larger clone sits a single base away. TCR beta repertoires were profiled from peripheral blood of approximately 13 young patients with multiple sclerosis to demonstrate the VDJtools post-analysis software. The patients with multiple sclerosis were children and adolescents between roughly 6 and 17 years of age. Library construction relied on PCR. TCRdb records Illumina HiSeq 2500 as the sequencer. To reduce PCR and sequencing biases, unique molecular identifiers were built into the TCR beta cDNA libraries. Around 500,000 cDNA molecules were obtained for every 1 to 10 million input T cells, so each molecule roughly corresponded to one T cell. The same protocol used for the earlier healthy control dataset was applied to prepare and sequence the patient libraries. Samples belonging to the same batch were prepared together, multiplexed and sequenced on a shared HiSeq lane. The study's own analysis went as follows. MIGEC handled the raw barcoded reads, throwing out single-read molecular identifier groups before consensus assembly and CDR3 extraction. VDJtools was used for post-analysis of the clonotype tables, and diversity was normalized by down-sampling every dataset to the size of the smallest sample. Repertoire overlap clustering matched CDR3 amino acid but not nucleotide sequences to correct batch-related cross-sample contamination. Clones were called with MiXCR by TCRdb after fastp trimmed the public reads at Q25, and only in-frame beta chains were retained. Each record represents a unique CDR3 protein, reported with the most common genes and DNA among its rows. These V and J calls derive from TCRdb rather than the authors' analysis. This sample has a few hundred thousand distinct CDR3 sequences in its table, and approximately 38% of those were observed once. The biggest ten clones account for about an eighth of the sample.

The source of the sample is a study of post-analysis software for immune sequencing data (dated by TCRdb to between 2014 and 2017). Background for the entire study: Relapsing-remitting, secondary progressive and progressive-relapsing multiple sclerosis were recorded as disease courses, and subtype annotation was lacking for some patients. The patient repertoires were compared against roughly 12 previously published healthy control repertoires obtained from donors aged roughly 6 to 28 years. A subset of samples was prepared in parallel using single-end sample barcoding, then pooled and co-amplified after Illumina adapter ligation.

Reading from cysteine to phenylalanine, the CDR3 counts 16 amino acids. Only the CDR3 part of the read is kept: 48 bases, read in frame from the first base. From a lookup of the germline V gene (reference sequence), CDR1 and CDR2 are MNHEY and SMNVEV. Overall results and qualifications from the work: Significantly lower normalized Chao1 diversity was found in multiple sclerosis patients than in controls, suggesting substantial peripheral T-cell clonal expansion. When samples were clustered directly using the F measure, samples prepared in the same batch co-clustered strongly, which prompted a batch-effect correction. The control group was slightly older than the multiple sclerosis patient group. Patients showed significantly higher frequencies than controls for roughly five TRBV segments, among them TRBV5-6, TRBV5-1 and TRBV20-1.

The chain employs TRBV27 and TRBJ2-4; the central 9 bases match TRBD1. The J call may not be correct, given that the DNA end is closer to TRBJ2-7. The TCR was taken from a girl under 18 with multiple sclerosis. Input material: blood. The CDR3 protein is CASSLATGQGRYEQYF. The DNA reads TGTGCCAGCAGTTTAGCCACCGGACAGGGGCGCTACGAGCAGTACTTC.